This is a list of T cell receptor beta chains from one sample in a study of cytomegalovirus exposure and HLA in healthy donors. Measured with immunoSEQ multiplex PCR; TCRdb has only the in-frame clones, and not every one. The sample lists around 130,000 clones, around 77% occurring once. Sequenced: PBMCs. The source is a man between 18 and 35 years old in good health and CMV-seropositive. The CDR3 runs from the conserved cysteine through the conserved F or W. A D gene is named only where the DNA matches it firmly. Clone size is shown for a subset of rows, as once, few, many or a class of expanded clone.

D gene	V gene	J gene	clone size	CDR3 DNA	CDR3 protein
TRBD1	TRBV6-5	TRBJ2-7	-	TGTGCCAGCAGTTACCGGACAGGGTCTGTCGACGAGCAGTACTTC	CASSYRTGSVDEQYF
-	TRBV6-5	TRBJ2-1	few	TGTGCCAGCAGTTACTCGGGCAGTCCAGGGGTCAATGAGCAGTTCTTC	CASSYSGSPGVNEQFF
TRBD1	TRBV2	TRBJ1-5	-	TGTGCCAGCAGTGATGGGACAGATTTATCGTATAGCAATCAGCCCCAGCATTTT	CASSDGTDLSYSNQPQHF
-	TRBV18	TRBJ1-5	-	TGTGCCAGCTCACCAAATACGGATCAGCCCCAGCATTTT	CASSPNTDQPQHF
-	TRBV5-1	TRBJ2-7	-	TGCGCCAGCAGCTCCCGGGACAAAGCCTACGAGCAGTACTTC	CASSSRDKAYEQYF
TRBD2	TRBV4-1	TRBJ2-7	-	TGCGCCAGCAGCCAAACTCCCCTATCCCGCGGGAGCGAATACGAGCAGTACTTC	CASSQTPLSRGSEYEQYF
TRBD1	TRBV14	TRBJ2-7	-	TGTGCCAGCAGCAACCGGGACAGGCGATACTACGAGCAGTACTTC	CASSNRDRRYYEQYF
TRBD1	TRBV7-8	TRBJ1-2	-	TGTGCCAGCAGCTTAAGGGTTGGACAGGGGTTTAACTATGGCTACACCTTC	CASSLRVGQGFNYGYTF
-	TRBV6-5	TRBJ1-2	-	TGTGCCAGCAGTTATGACGACTCATATGGCTACACCTTC	CASSYDDSYGYTF
TRBD2	TRBV4-2	TRBJ2-1	-	TGTGCCAGCAGCCAAGACGGACTAGCGGTTTACAATGAGCAGTTCTTC	CASSQDGLAVYNEQFF
TRBD1	TRBV5-1	TRBJ2-1	-	TGCGCCAGCAGTTCGGACAGGGATGAGCAGTTCTTC	CASSSDRDEQFF
-	TRBV5-6	TRBJ1-1	-	TGTGCCAGCAGCTTATCGGTAATGAGGTACACTGAAGCTTTCTTT	CASSLSVMRYTEAFF
TRBD2	TRBV13	TRBJ2-7	-	TGTGCCAGCAGCCCAGGACTAGCGGAGTACGAGCAGTACTTC	CASSPGLAEYEQYF
-	TRBV28	TRBJ2-7	-	TGTGCCAGCAGTCCCCACCTTGATGGGGCCGCCGAGCAGTACTTC	CASSPHLDGAAEQYF
TRBD1	TRBV6-5	TRBJ2-5	-	TGTGCCAGCAGTACAGGGGGCGGGGAGACCCAGTACTTC	CASSTGGGETQYF
TRBD2	TRBV9	TRBJ2-1	few	TGTGCCAGCAGCGTAGTTTCATCGCGGGGGGGCCTAGGCGATGAGCAGTTCTTC	CASSVVSSRGGLGDEQFF
TRBD1	TRBV30	TRBJ2-1	-	TGTGCCTGGGGTCCAACCGGGACAGCCAACAATGAGCAGTTCTTC	CAWGPTGTANNEQFF
-	TRBV5-8	TRBJ1-1	-	TGTGCCAGCAGCGGCAGGGGCATGAACACTGAAGCTTTCTTT	CASSGRGMNTEAFF
TRBD1	TRBV6-1	TRBJ1-4	once	TGTGCCAGCAGTAAAGGACAGGCAACAACTAATGAAAAACTGTTTTTT	CASSKGQATTNEKLFF
TRBD1	TRBV9	TRBJ2-1	-	TGTGCCAGCAGCCCCGAGGGGGCTCCCTACAATGAGCAGTTCTTC	CASSPEGAPYNEQFF
-	TRBV28	TRBJ1-6	-	TGTGCCAGCAGACGGGCAGGGCCCTATAATTCACCCCTCCACTTT	CASRRAGPYNSPLHF
TRBD1	TRBV4-1	TRBJ2-7	once	TGCGCCAGCAGCCAAGCCGGGACAGGACGCTACGAGCAGTACTTC	CASSQAGTGRYEQYF
-	TRBV5-6	TRBJ2-7	few	TGTGCCAGCAGCGCTGGTGGAGGGGCAGGGGGAACCTACGAGCAGTACTTC	CASSAGGGAGGTYEQYF
TRBD1	TRBV2	TRBJ1-2	-	TGTGCCAGCGGAAGGACAGGTTCGACCGTTCTGAGAGGCTACACCTTC	CASGRTGSTVLRGYTF
TRBD1	TRBV27	TRBJ2-7	-	TGTGCCAGCAGTTTCGGGACAGGGGTGGCCTACGAGCAGTACTTC	CASSFGTGVAYEQYF
TRBD1	TRBV19	TRBJ2-7	-	TGTGCCAGTAGTGCTTCCGGGACAGGGTCCTACGAGCAGTACTTC	CASSASGTGSYEQYF
-	TRBV11-2	TRBJ2-7	-	TGTGCCAGCAGCTTTAGGGGCTCCTACGAGCAGTACTTC	CASSFRGSYEQYF
-	TRBV5-6	TRBJ1-1	-	TGTGCCAGCAGCTTGGGACAGGTGAACACTGAAGCTTTCTTT	CASSLGQVNTEAFF